This T cell receptor (beta chain) originates from a study of B cell selection in AIRE deficiency. Regulatory T cells were sorted as CD4+CD25hiCD127low/negative cells. The data were produced by immunoSEQ multiplex PCR, yet TCRdb's version contains in-frame clones alone and is incomplete. In the table there are around 22,000 clones, approximately 91% of which are singletons. Only a few counts were recorded for this clone. Input material: CD4+CD25+ Tregs sorted from PBMCs. This receptor was obtained from a human donor in good health.

CDR3 DNA sequence: TGTGCCAGCTCACACGGACAAGAGACCCAGTACTTC. Its translation: CASSHGQETQYF. This chain connects TRBV18 to TRBJ2-5; D uncertain. Trimming removed 4 bases from V and 2 bases from J, with 5 bases in between. Germline assignment: CDR1 KGHSH and CDR2 LQKENI. This CDR3 has 12 amino acids.